These T cell receptor beta chains were read from a single sample in a study of T cell changes during pregnancy in multiple sclerosis. The table came from immunoSEQ multiplex PCR; TCRdb's copy has only in-frame clones and leaves some out. Seen here are 88,000 or so clones, 92% observed once, and the top ten hold almost 1.5%. This specimen consisted of peripheral blood, obtained before pregnancy. The receptors come from a female donor with multiple sclerosis, enrolled in a pregnancy study. CDR3s include the opening cysteine and the closing phenylalanine or tryptophan. The D gene is left open where the match is weak.

J,D,V,length,CDR3
TRBJ1-2,NA,TRBV6-5,13,CASSYSSGGGYTF
TRBJ1-6,NA,TRBV6-1,15,CASSDVGAPDSPLHF
TRBJ1-3,NA,TRBV7-8,12,CASSYTGNTIYF
TRBJ2-7,NA,TRBV6-6,14,CASSTGSMGYEQYF
TRBJ1-1,NA,TRBV6-6,11,CASSYRAEAFF
TRBJ2-5,NA,TRBV2,15,CASSEVSQTQETQYF
TRBJ2-1,NA,TRBV9,16,CASSNRTVSSYNEQFF
TRBJ1-1,NA,TRBV27,16,CASSLTPGQGNSEAFF
TRBJ1-3,NA,TRBV7-9,16,CASSLRTERSGNTIYF
TRBJ2-7,NA,TRBV2,12,CASSDIAHEQYF
TRBJ1-1,NA,TRBV10-3,15,CAISETWGVNTEAFF
TRBJ2-7,TRBD2,TRBV7-6,14,CASSSAGVMDEQYF
TRBJ2-1,TRBD1,TRBV15,14,CATSRGQGINEQFF
TRBJ2-4,NA,TRBV4-1,19,CASSQERGFLRLDKNIQYF
TRBJ1-1,TRBD1,TRBV19,15,CASSPGTGGNTEAFF
TRBJ1-5,NA,TRBV19,12,CASTQGLQPQHF
TRBJ1-6,TRBD1,TRBV19,17,CASRSPLGQGIRSPLHF
TRBJ1-1,NA,TRBV11-2,17,CASSHPGRLPAGTEAFF
TRBJ2-7,TRBD1,TRBV5-6,15,CASSLDRGDSYEQYF
TRBJ1-2,NA,TRBV7-3,14,CASSLNTVGSGYTF
TRBJ2-7,TRBD1,TRBV7-2,14,CASSWDRTYEQQYF
TRBJ2-1,TRBD2,TRBV7-9,18,CASSIRRGVLSSYNEQFF
TRBJ2-2,TRBD2,TRBV5-1,15,CASSRAGGYTGELFF
TRBJ2-2,NA,TRBV19,16,CASTQWGGTNTGELFF
TRBJ2-7,TRBD1,TRBV10-2,13,CASSPDRTYEQYF
TRBJ2-5,NA,TRBV25-1,15,CASSESERVQETQYF
TRBJ1-2,NA,TRBV9,13,CASSVEQGYGYTF
TRBJ1-1,TRBD1,TRBV29-1,15,CSVVPGQVKGTEAFF
TRBJ1-6,NA,TRBV4-2,15,CASSPPRGSSSPLHF
TRBJ2-1,NA,TRBV29-1,12,CSVQYNVNEQFF
TRBJ1-5,NA,TRBV4-1,14,CATSSTEVNQPQHF
TRBJ1-2,TRBD1,TRBV27,13,CASSWDRALGYTF
TRBJ1-4,TRBD1,TRBV5-6,14,CASSPATGEEKLFF
TRBJ1-2,TRBD1,TRBV11-2,13,CASSRGTVEGYTF
TRBJ2-2,NA,TRBV10-3,15,CAISDVGLNTGELFF
TRBJ2-7,TRBD2,TRBV5-6,13,CASSRGGSYEQYF
TRBJ1-2,NA,TRBV5-5,15,CASRITSGNNYGYTF
TRBJ1-1,NA,TRBV5-4,14,CASSLSTGNTEAFF
TRBJ2-1,NA,TRBV4-1,12,CASSQGQLEQFF
TRBJ2-7,TRBD2,TRBV9,15,CASSVTSGSTYEQYF
TRBJ2-7,NA,TRBV10-3,14,CAISDRGPSYEQYF
TRBJ2-1,TRBD2,TRBV19,15,CASRSRGLAGNEQFF
TRBJ1-4,TRBD1,TRBV4-2,15,CASSQGPGQNEKLFF
TRBJ2-1,NA,TRBV5-1,14,CASSPGNSYNEQFF
TRBJ2-2,NA,TRBV10-1,14,CASSESFSTGELFF
TRBJ1-1,NA,TRBV12-5,16,CASGLVKGGSNTEAFF
TRBJ1-6,NA,TRBV19,16,CASSINWDIGNSPLHF
TRBJ1-5,TRBD1,TRBV2,15,CASSEGTASNQPQHF
TRBJ2-1,NA,TRBV9,16,CASSVARQGRRNEQFF
TRBJ2-1,TRBD2,TRBV19,16,CASQGLAGVYYNEQFF
TRBJ2-2,NA,TRBV6-5,14,CASRPGSNTGELFF
TRBJ2-3,TRBD2,TRBV4-2,18,CASSQDALAGSHTDTQYF
TRBJ2-3,TRBD2,TRBV11-2,17,CASSLESSGGTWDTQYF
TRBJ2-1,TRBD2,TRBV4-2,16,CASKTLGGGRYNEQFF
TRBJ2-3,NA,TRBV30,12,CAWSHSGDTQYF
TRBJ1-2,TRBD1,TRBV7-9,12,CASSRQGIGYTF
TRBJ2-3,NA,TRBV4-1,16,CASSQGDPLPTDTQYF
TRBJ1-1,NA,TRBV7-6,15,CASSATSGTPFGAFF
TRBJ1-1,NA,TRBV19,13,CASSSYRNTEAFF